The 16 T cell receptor beta chains given below trace back to one sample, sequenced in a study of blood T cell repertoires in COVID-19. Assay: immunoSEQ multiplex PCR; the TCRdb copy retains only in-frame clones and omits some. The repertoire holds some 320,000 clones, roughly 89% seen once, with 2.5% to 3.5% in the top ten. The sample consisted of PBMCs or T cells enriched from blood (not recorded which). The receptors were sampled from a woman between 50 and 59 years old who had been exposed to COVID-19.

The gene calls are TRBV27 and TRBJ1-2, with TRBD1 identical over 9 bases. This CDR3 is built from 14 residues. The V segment lost 3 bases and the J segment 5 bases; nucleotides outside the gene matches: 4. Per the germline V gene, CDR1 is MNHEY and CDR2 is SMNVEV (reference sequence). The CDR3 DNA is TGTGCCAGCAGTTTTTCGGGACAGGGATATGGCTACACCTTC. It translates to CASSFSGQGYGYTF.

The CDR3 nucleotides read TGTGCCAGCAGCTACAGAGATACGCAGTATTTT. This sequence encodes CASSYRDTQYF. The V and J genes are TRBV7-9 and TRBJ2-3; D unresolved. There are 11 residues in the CDR3. The germline V gene has CDR1 SEHNR and CDR2 FQNEAQ (reference sequence). V lost 4 bases and J lost 5, with 4 bases in between.

This chain connects TRBV18 to TRBJ2-7, with D possibly matching TRBD2 (6 bases). CDR1 is KGHSH, CDR2 LQKENI, per germline. This CDR3 has 15 amino acids. Between the trimmed V and J ends, which lost 2 bases and 2 bases, there was a span of 13 bases. In DNA, the CDR3 is TGTGCCAGCTCACCATCGGGGGACGAGACCTACGAGCAGTACTTC. This codes for CASSPSGDETYEQYF.

The V call is TRBV6-1, the J call TRBJ1-5; no clear D. The CDR3 loop spans 17 amino acids. V lost 1 base and J lost 8, with 21 bases in between. Germline CDR1 MNHNS, CDR2 SASEGT. The CDR3, as DNA: TGTGCCAGCAGTGAAGGGGCCACCATGGCACCCGTGGAGCCCCAGCATTTT. Its protein is CASSEGATMAPVEPQHF.

The chain links TRBV10-3 to TRBJ1-5, with 8 nucleotides matching TRBD1. CDR1 is ENHRY, CDR2 SYGVKD, per germline. Trimming removed 0 bases from V and 2 bases from J; junction bases left unmatched: 6. The CDR3 is 17 residues long. Written as DNA, the CDR3 is TGTGCCATCAGTGAGTCGGCAGGGGGCAGGGGCAATCAGCCCCAGCATTTT. The encoded protein is CAISESAGGRGNQPQHF.

The chain combines TRBV3-1 (or the pseudogene TRBV3-2) with TRBJ2-7; D perhaps matches TRBD2 (5 bases). The CDR3 is 13 amino acids. With 1 base removed from V and 5 bases from J, the gap between germline ends came to 9 bases. Germline-derived CDR1 and CDR2 are LGHDT and YNNKEL (reference sequence). CDR3 region: CASSQVAGDEQYF. CDR3 DNA sequence: TGTGCCAGCAGCCAAGTCGCGGGTGACGAGCAGTACTTC.

The rearrangement uses TRBV7-6 and TRBJ1-6; D may be TRBD1 (6 bases). This CDR3 comprises 15 residues. Trimming shortened V by 2 bases and J by 10 bases, and 15 bases separated the two germline ends. Germline assignment: CDR1 SGHVS and CDR2 FNYEAQ. The CDR3 coding sequence is TGTGCCAGCAGCTTACAACAGGGAGAGGTGTCACCCCTCCACTTT. Translating it yields CASSLQQGEVSPLHF. The variable domain in full, with the rest retrieved from reference TRBV7-6 and TRBJ1-6, is GAGVSQSPRYKVTKRGQDVALRCDPISGHVSLYWYRQALGQGPEFLTYFNYEAQQDKSGLPNDRFSAERPEGSISTLTIQRTEQRDSAMYRCASSLQQGEVSPLHFGNGTRLTVT.

This chain links TRBV18 with TRBJ1-2; 11 nucleotides match TRBD1. Germline V gene sequence: CDR1 KGHSH, CDR2 LQKENI. This CDR3 region has 14 residues. The trim removed 3 bases at V and 3 bases at J, leaving 0 bases unmatched. CDR3 in DNA: TGTGCCAGCTCACCGGGACAGGGGGACTATGGCTACACCTTC. Translating it yields CASSPGQGDYGYTF.

This chain uses TRBV28 with TRBJ2-2, with D tentatively TRBD2 (6 bases). Per the germline V gene, CDR1 is MDHEN and CDR2 is SYDVKM. The V and J ends lost 6 bases and 3 bases respectively, with 20 bases between them. The CDR3 consists of 17 residues. The CDR3 coding sequence is TGTGCCAGCAGGCTAGGGCGGGGCAACCGGCACACCGGGGAGCTGTTTTTT. This translates into CASRLGRGNRHTGELFF.

The chain is built from TRBV5-1 and TRBJ2-1; 15 nucleotides match TRBD2. This CDR3 spans 17 amino acids. V trimming: 4 bases; J trimming: 2 bases; junction bases outside the gene matches: 4. The germline gives CDR1 SGHRS, CDR2 YFSETQ. The CDR3 here is CASSPGLAGGPYNEQFF. As DNA, the CDR3 is TGCGCCAGCAGCCCGGGACTAGCGGGGGGTCCCTACAATGAGCAGTTCTTC.

This sequence joins TRBV3-1 (or the pseudogene TRBV3-2) and TRBJ1-1; D gene ambiguous. This CDR3 is built from 14 residues. V lost 6 bases and J 1 base, leaving 12 bases between the germline ends. In germline, CDR1 is LGHDT, CDR2 YNNKEL (reference sequence). CDR3 sequence (DNA): TGTGCCAGCAGACCGGCGGGTTGGAACACTGAAGCTTTCTTT. Protein product: CASRPAGWNTEAFF.

The chain has TRBV9 and TRBJ2-1, with 7 bases matching TRBD2. Germline V gives CDR1 SGDLS, CDR2 YYNGEE. J was trimmed by 2 bases and V by 0 bases; bases with no gene match: 2. The CDR3 length is 15 residues. The CDR3, as DNA: TGTGCCAGCAGCGTAGAAAGCGGGACCTACAATGAGCAGTTCTTC. Protein product: CASSVESGTYNEQFF.

Here the CDR3 DNA reads TGTGCCAGCAGCCGACTAGCGGGGGGGGAGACCCAGTACTTC. Translated: CASSRLAGGETQYF. The chain carries TRBV6-2 or TRBV6-3 and TRBJ2-5; 14 nucleotides match TRBD2. The CDR3 runs to 14 residues. Germline-derived CDR1 and CDR2 are MNHEY and SVGEGT. With V trimmed by 6 bases and J by 5 bases, 2 bases remained unmatched.

The chain is built from TRBV5-6 and TRBJ2-3; 12 nucleotides match TRBD2. The CDR3 is made up of 17 amino acids. Germline values: CDR1 SGHDT, CDR2 YYEEEE. J gave up 2 bases and V 2 bases, and 6 bases lay outside the gene matches. The CDR3 DNA reads as TGTGCCAGCAGCTTAACCCCTAGCGGGGGGGCCACAGATACGCAGTATTTT. Translating gives CASSLTPSGGATDTQYF.

This chain uses TRBV12-3 or TRBV12-4 with TRBJ2-1; no definite D call. The CDR3 is 12 residues long. Trimming left V 2 bases short and J 7 bases short, with 6 bases between. Here the CDR3 DNA reads TGTGCCAGCAGTTTACAGTTGAATGAGCAGTTCTTC. It specifies CASSLQLNEQFF.

The chain has TRBV5-1 and TRBJ2-1, with 7 bases that match TRBD1. The CDR3 covers 15 residues. V gave up 0 bases and J gave up 3 bases; unmatched junction bases: 3. Germline CDR1 reads SGHRS; CDR2 reads YFSETQ. For the CDR3, the DNA is TGCGCCAGCAGCTTGGATGGGACAGTCTACAATGAGCAGTTCTTC. Translation: CASSLDGTVYNEQFF.